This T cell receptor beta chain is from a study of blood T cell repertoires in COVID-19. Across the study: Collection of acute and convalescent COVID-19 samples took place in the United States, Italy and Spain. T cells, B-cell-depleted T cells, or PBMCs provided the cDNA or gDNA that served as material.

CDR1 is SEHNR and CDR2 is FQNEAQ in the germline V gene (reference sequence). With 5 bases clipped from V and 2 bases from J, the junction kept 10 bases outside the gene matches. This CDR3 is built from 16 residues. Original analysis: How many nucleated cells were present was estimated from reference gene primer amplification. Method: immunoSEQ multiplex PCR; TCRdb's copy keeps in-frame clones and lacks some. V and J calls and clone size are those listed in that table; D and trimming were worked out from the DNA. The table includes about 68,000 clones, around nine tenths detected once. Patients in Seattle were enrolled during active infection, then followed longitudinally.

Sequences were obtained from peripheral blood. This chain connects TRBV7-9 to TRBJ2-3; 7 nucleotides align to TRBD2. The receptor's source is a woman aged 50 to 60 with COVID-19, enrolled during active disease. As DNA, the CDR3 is TGTGCCAGCAGCCTTCTAGTAGCGGGTAACACAGATACGCAGTATTTT. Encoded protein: CASSLLVAGNTDTQYF.